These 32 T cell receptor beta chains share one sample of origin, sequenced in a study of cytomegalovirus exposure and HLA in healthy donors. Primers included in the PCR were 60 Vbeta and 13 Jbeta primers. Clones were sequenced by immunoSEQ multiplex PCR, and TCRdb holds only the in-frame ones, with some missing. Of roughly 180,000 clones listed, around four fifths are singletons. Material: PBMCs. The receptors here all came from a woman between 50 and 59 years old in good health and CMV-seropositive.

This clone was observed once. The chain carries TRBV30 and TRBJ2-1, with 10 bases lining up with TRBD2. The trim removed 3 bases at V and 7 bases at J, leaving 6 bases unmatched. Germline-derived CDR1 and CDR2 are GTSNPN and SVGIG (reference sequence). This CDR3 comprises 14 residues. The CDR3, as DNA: TGTGCCTGGAGGGAGCGGGGGGGCAAGAATGAGCAGTTCTTC. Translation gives CAWRERGGKNEQFF.

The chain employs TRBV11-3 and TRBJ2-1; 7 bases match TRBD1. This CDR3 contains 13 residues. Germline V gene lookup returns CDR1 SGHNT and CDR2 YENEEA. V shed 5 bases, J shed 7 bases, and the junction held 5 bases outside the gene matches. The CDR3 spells CASSPDRLNEQFF. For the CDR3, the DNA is TGTGCCAGCAGCCCGGACAGGTTAAATGAGCAGTTCTTC.

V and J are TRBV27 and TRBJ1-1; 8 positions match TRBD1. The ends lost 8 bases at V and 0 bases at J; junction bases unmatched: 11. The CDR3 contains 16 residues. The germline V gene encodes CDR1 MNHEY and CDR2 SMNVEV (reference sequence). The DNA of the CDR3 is TGTGCCAGCGGACAGGGTGAACGGTCTTTGAACACTGAAGCTTTCTTT. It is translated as CASGQGERSLNTEAFF.

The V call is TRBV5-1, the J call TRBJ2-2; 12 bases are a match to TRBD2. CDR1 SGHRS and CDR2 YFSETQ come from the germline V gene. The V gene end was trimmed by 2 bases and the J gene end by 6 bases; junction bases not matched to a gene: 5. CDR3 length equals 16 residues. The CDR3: CASSFGTSGFSGELFF. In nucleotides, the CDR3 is TGCGCCAGCAGCTTCGGGACTAGCGGGTTTTCCGGGGAGCTGTTTTTT.

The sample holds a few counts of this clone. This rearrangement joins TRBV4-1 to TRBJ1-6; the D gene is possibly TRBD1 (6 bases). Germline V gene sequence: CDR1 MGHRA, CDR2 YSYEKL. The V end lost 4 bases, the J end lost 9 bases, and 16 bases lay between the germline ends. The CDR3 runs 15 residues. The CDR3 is CASSRRDRLFSPLHF. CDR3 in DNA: TGCGCCAGCAGCCGGAGAGACAGGTTATTTTCACCCCTCCACTTT.

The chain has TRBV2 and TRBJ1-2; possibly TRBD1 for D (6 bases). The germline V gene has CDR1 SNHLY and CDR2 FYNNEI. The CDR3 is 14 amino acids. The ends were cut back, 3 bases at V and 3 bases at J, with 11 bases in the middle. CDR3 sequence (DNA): TGTGCCAGCAGTGATCGGGGGGCGTACTATGGCTACACCTTC. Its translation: CASSDRGAYYGYTF.

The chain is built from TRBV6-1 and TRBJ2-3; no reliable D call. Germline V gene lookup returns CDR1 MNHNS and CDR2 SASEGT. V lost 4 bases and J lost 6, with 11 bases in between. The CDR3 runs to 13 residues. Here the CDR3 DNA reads TGTGCCAGCAGTGCTACGGTCTCGGATACGCAGTATTTT. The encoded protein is CASSATVSDTQYF.

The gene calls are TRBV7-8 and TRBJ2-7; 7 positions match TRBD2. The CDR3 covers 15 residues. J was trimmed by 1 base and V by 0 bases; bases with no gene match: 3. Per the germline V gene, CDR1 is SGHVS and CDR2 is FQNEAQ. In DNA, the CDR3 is TGTGCCAGCAGCTTAGCGAGCGGGGCGTCCTACGAGCAGTACTTC. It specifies CASSLASGASYEQYF.

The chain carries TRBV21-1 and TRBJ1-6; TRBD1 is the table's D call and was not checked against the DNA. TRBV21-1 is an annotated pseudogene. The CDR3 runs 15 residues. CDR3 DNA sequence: TGTGCCAGCAGCAAGGGATGGGACAGGGGAACACCCCTCCACTTT. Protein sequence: CASSKGWDRGTPLHF.

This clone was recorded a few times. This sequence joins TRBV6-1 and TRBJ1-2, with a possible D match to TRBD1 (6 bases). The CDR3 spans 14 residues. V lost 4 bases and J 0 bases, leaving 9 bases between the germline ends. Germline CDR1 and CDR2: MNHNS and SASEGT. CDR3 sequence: CASSVDRSNYGYTF. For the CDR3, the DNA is TGTGCCAGCAGTGTCGACAGGTCTAACTATGGCTACACCTTC.

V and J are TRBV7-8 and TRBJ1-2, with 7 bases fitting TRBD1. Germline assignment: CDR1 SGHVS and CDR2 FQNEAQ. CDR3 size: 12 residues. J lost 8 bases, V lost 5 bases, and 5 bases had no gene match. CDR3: CASSTTGRGYTF. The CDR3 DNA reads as TGTGCCAGCAGCACGACAGGGCGAGGCTACACCTTC. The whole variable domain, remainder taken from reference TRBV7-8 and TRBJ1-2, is GAGVSQSPRYKVAKRGQDVALRCDPISGHVSLFWYQQALGQGPEFLTYFQNEAQLDKSGLPSDRFFAERPEGSVSTLKIQRTQQEDSAVYLCASSTTGRGYTFGSGTRLTVV.

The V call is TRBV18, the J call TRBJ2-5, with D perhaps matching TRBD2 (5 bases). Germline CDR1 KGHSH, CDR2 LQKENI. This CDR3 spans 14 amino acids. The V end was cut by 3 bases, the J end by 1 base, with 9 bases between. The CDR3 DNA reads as TGTGCCAGCTCACCGAGGACTCTCCAAGAGACCCAGTACTTC. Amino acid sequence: CASSPRTLQETQYF. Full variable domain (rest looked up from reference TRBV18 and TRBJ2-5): NAGVMQNPRHLVRRRGQEARLRCSPMKGHSHVYWYRQLPEEGLKFMVYLQKENIIDESGMPKERFSAEFPKEGPSILRIQQVVRGDSAAYFCASSPRTLQETQYFGPGTRLLVL.

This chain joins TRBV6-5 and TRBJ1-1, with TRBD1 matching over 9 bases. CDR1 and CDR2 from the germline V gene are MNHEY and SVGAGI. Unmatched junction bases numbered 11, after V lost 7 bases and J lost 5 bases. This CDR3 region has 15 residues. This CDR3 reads CASIDPGQGKTEAFF. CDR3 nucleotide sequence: TGTGCCAGCATTGATCCGGGACAGGGAAAAACTGAAGCTTTCTTT.

CDR3 amino acids: CASSLGAEGLLTGYTF. CDR3 DNA sequence: TGTGCCAGCAGCTTAGGGGCAGAAGGATTGTTGACTGGCTACACCTTC. This chain links TRBV11-1 with TRBJ1-2; D gene unclear. The CDR3 sequence is 16 residues long. With 1 base removed from V and 7 bases from J, the gap between germline ends came to 19 bases. Per germline, CDR1 SGHAT and CDR2 FQDESV (reference sequence). The full variable domain, in which reference TRBV11-1 and TRBJ1-2 provide the parts outside the CDR3, is EAEVAQSPRYKITEKSQAVAFWCDPISGHATLYWYRQILGQGPELLVQFQDESVVDDSQLPKDRFSAERLKGVDSTLKIQPAELGDSAMYLCASSLGAEGLLTGYTFGSGTRLTVV.

CDR3 sequence reads: CASSFRLGVITYEQYF. CDR3 sequence (DNA): TGTGCCAGCAGCTTCCGGTTGGGAGTGATTACCTACGAGCAGTACTTC. The V call is TRBV11-2, the J call TRBJ2-7, with D possibly being TRBD2 (5 bases). Deletions cut 3 bases from V and 2 bases from J, with 17 bases between. Germline assignment: CDR1 SGHAT and CDR2 FQNNGV. This CDR3 has 16 residues.

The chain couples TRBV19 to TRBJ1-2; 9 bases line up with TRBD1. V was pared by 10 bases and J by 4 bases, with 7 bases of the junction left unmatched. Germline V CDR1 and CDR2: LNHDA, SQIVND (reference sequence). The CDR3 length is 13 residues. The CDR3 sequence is CATATGGGYGYTF. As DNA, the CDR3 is TGTGCCACTGCGACAGGGGGAGGCTATGGCTACACCTTC.

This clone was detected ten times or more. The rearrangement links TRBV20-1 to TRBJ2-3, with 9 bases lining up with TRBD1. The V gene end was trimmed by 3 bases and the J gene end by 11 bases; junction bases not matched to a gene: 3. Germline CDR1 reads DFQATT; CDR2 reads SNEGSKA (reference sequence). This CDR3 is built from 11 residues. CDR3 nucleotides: TGCAGTGCTAGGACAGGGGGGGTGCAGTATTTT. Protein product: CSARTGGVQYF.

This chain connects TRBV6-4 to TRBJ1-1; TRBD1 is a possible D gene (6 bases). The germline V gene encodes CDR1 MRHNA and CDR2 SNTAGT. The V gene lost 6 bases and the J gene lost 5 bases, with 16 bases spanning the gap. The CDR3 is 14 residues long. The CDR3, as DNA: TGTGCCAGCAGGCTTTCAGGGGATGGAACTGAAGCTTTCTTT. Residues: CASRLSGDGTEAFF.

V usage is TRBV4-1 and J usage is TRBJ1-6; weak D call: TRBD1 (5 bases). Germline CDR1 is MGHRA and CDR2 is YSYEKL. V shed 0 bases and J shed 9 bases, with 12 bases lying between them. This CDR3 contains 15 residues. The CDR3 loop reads CASSQEGDSGSPLHF. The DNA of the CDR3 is TGCGCCAGCAGCCAAGAAGGGGACTCCGGTTCACCCCTCCACTTT.

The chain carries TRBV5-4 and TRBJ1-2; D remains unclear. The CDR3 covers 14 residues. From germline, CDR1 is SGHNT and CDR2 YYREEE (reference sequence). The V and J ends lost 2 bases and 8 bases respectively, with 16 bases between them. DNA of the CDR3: TGTGCCAGCAGCTTATCCGGGGTTTTAGAGGGCTACACCTTC. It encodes CASSLSGVLEGYTF.

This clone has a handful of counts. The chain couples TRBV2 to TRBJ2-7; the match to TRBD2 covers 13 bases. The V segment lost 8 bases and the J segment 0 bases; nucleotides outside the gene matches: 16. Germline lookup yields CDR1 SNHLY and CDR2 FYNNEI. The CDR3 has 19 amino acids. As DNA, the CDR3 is TGTGCCAGCTTCTCCCCTGGGACTAGCGGGAAGATTAGCTCCTACGAGCAGTACTTC. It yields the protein CASFSPGTSGKISSYEQYF.

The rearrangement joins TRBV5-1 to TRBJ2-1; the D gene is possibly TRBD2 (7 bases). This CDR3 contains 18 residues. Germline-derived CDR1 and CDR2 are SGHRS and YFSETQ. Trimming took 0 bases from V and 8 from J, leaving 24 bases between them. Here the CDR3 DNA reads TGCGCCAGCAGCTTGGCCCTTACGAGGGGGGGCGGGAACGATGAGCAGTTCTTC. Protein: CASSLALTRGGGNDEQFF.

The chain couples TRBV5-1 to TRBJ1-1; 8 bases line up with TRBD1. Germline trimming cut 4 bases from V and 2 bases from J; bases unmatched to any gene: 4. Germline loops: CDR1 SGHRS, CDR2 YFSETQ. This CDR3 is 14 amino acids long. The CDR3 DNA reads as TGCGCCAGCAGCATCAGGGGGCGAAACACTGAAGCTTTCTTT. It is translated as CASSIRGRNTEAFF.

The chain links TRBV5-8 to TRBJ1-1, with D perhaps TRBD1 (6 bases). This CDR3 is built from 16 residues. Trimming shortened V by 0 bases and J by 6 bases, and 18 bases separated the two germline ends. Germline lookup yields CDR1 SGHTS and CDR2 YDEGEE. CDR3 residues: CASSLVIAWEGAEAFF. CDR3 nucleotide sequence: TGTGCCAGCAGCTTGGTGATAGCATGGGAGGGGGCTGAAGCTTTCTTT.

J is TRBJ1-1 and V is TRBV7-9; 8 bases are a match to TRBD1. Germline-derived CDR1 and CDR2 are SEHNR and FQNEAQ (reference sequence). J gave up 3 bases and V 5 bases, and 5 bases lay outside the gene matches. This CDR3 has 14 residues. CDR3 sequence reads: CASSPLDRDTEAFF. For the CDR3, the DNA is TGTGCCAGCAGCCCGTTGGACAGGGACACTGAAGCTTTCTTT.

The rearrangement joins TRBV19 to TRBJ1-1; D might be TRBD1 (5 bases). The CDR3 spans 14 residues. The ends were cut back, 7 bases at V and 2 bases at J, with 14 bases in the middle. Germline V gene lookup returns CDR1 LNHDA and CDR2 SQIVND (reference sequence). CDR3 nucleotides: TGTGCCAGTACCGCTCGACAGAGTAACACTGAAGCTTTCTTT. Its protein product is CASTARQSNTEAFF.

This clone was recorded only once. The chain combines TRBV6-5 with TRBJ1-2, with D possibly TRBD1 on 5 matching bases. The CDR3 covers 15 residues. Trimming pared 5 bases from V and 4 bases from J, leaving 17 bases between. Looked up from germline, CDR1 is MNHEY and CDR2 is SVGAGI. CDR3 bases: TGTGCCAGCAGTATAGGGGCACGTGAAATCTATGGCTACACCTTC. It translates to CASSIGAREIYGYTF.

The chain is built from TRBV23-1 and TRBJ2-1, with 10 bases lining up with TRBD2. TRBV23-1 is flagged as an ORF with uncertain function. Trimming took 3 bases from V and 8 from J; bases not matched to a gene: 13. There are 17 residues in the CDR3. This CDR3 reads CASSQGASGGPGDEQFF. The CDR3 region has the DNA TGCGCCAGCAGTCAGGGGGCTAGCGGGGGCCCAGGGGATGAGCAGTTCTTC.

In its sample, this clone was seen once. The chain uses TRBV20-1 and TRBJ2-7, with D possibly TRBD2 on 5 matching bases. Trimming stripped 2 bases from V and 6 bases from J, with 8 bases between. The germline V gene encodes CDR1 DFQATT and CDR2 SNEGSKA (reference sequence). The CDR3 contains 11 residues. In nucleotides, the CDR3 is TGCAGTGCTAGATGGAGGCGCGAGCAGTACTTC. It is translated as CSARWRREQYF.

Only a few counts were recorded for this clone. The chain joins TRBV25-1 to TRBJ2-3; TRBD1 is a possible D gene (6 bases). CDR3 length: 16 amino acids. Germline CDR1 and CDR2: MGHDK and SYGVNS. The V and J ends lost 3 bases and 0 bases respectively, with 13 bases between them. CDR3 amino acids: CASSDEDSYSTDTQYF. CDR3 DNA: TGTGCCAGCAGTGACGAGGACAGCTATAGCACAGATACGCAGTATTTT.

CDR3 nucleotides: TGTGCCAGCAGCTTATTAGGCACAGATACGCAGTATTTT. Its protein is CASSLLGTDTQYF. The chain couples TRBV7-3 to TRBJ2-3; D ambiguous. V lost 2 bases to trimming and J lost 1 base, with 4 bases between them. This CDR3 region has 13 residues. CDR1 and CDR2 from the germline V gene are SGHTA and FQGTGA.

CDR3 in DNA: TGTGCCAGCAGCTTAGCGGGCAGGGTCGACGAGCAGTACTTC. Translating gives CASSLAGRVDEQYF. The rearrangement uses TRBV7-9 and TRBJ2-5, with D perhaps matching TRBD1 (5 bases). The J call could be wrong; TRBJ2-7 is a better fit for the DNA end. The CDR3 totals 14 residues. Germline-derived CDR1 and CDR2 are SEHNR and FQNEAQ (reference sequence).